These 17 T cell receptor beta chains originate from one sample sequenced in a study of cytomegalovirus exposure and HLA in healthy donors (TCRdb year 2017). The receptor library was made with the immunoSEQ multiplex PCR assay. The multiplex PCR relied on a mix of 60 forward primers for TCR Vbeta segments and 13 reverse primers for TCR Jbeta segments. The table comes from immuneACCESS by way of TCRdb, which keeps in-frame sequences with V and J called. Part of the clones is missing from these tables; in studies checked, under half for an unresolved V gene and the rest for unknown reasons. The sample table contains about 180,000 clones; only one count was recorded for approximately 79% of them. Around 0.69% of the sample goes to the ten largest clones. Sequences were obtained from PBMCs. All receptors derive from a woman between 35 and 50 years old in good health and CMV-seronegative.

The J gene is TRBJ2-7, the V gene TRBV5-8, with a possible D match to TRBD2 (6 bases). This CDR3 is built from 11 residues. Trimming removed 10 bases at V and 9 bases at J, with 17 bases between. Germline V gene data show CDR1 as SGHTS and CDR2 as YDEGEE. In DNA, the CDR3 is TGTGCCTGGCGGCGGGACGGAGGGCAGTACTTC. Protein: CAWRRDGGQYF.

V gene TRBV10-3 combines with J gene TRBJ2-6; no firm D call. Per germline, CDR1 ENHRY and CDR2 SYGVKD. This CDR3 comprises 11 residues. The germline V and J ends were trimmed by 6 bases and 11 bases, with 8 bases remaining between them. The CDR3 region is CAIRVIDVLTF. In DNA, the CDR3 is TGTGCCATCAGGGTGATAGACGTCCTGACTTTC.

The chain combines TRBV6-1 with TRBJ2-1; perhaps TRBD1 as D (6 bases). CDR1 and CDR2 (germline): MNHNS, SASEGT. Trimming pared 6 bases from V and 5 bases from J, leaving 14 bases between. CDR3 length equals 14 residues. The CDR3 reads CASSEDWTDNEQFF. The CDR3 coding sequence is TGTGCCAGCAGCGAGGATTGGACAGACAATGAGCAGTTCTTC.

This chain uses TRBV9 with TRBJ2-1, with 13 bases identical to TRBD2. The CDR3 spans 16 residues. The J segment lost 9 bases and the V segment lost 3 bases, leaving 9 bases of the junction unmatched. From germline, CDR1 is SGDLS and CDR2 YYNGEE. CDR3: CASSAPGTSGMSEQFF. As DNA, the CDR3 is TGTGCCAGCAGCGCCCCTGGGACTAGCGGGATGAGTGAGCAGTTCTTC.

The chain recombines TRBV2 with TRBJ2-3; TRBD2 agrees at 14 bases. The CDR3 length is 16 residues. The J segment lost 4 bases and the V segment lost 4 bases, leaving 4 bases of the junction unmatched. Germline assignment: CDR1 SNHLY and CDR2 FYNNEI. CDR3 in DNA: TGTGCCAGCAGTGGGGGACTAGCGGGAGTCGCAGATACGCAGTATTTT. It specifies CASSGGLAGVADTQYF.

The V and J genes are TRBV5-1 and TRBJ2-5, with 10 bases matching TRBD1. V lost 4 bases to trimming and J lost 5 bases; unmatched junction nucleotides: 5. Germline-derived CDR1 and CDR2 are SGHRS and YFSETQ. The CDR3 loop spans 14 amino acids. The CDR3 loop is CASSRDRGPETQYF. CDR3 coding DNA: TGCGCCAGCAGCCGGGACAGGGGTCCGGAGACCCAGTACTTC.

The count of this clone is one. The genes are TRBV30 and TRBJ2-3; D possibly corresponds to TRBD1 (6 bases). V lost 1 base, J lost 1 base, and 12 bases lay in between. Germline-derived CDR1 and CDR2 are GTSNPN and SVGIG (reference sequence). CDR3 length equals 15 residues. CDR3 coding DNA: TGTGCCTGGAGTGGAAGCGCAGGGGGCACAGATACGCAGTATTTT. This gives the protein CAWSGSAGGTDTQYF. Complete variable domain (other parts from reference TRBV30 and TRBJ2-3): SQTIHQWPATLVQPVGSPLSLECTVEGTSNPNLYWYRQAAGRGLQLLFYSVGIGQISSEVPQNLSASRPQDRQFILSSKKLLLSDSGFYLCAWSGSAGGTDTQYFGPGTRLTVL.

This clone was detected once. The gene calls are TRBV7-2 and TRBJ2-7; weak D call: TRBD1 (6 bases). The CDR3 has 14 amino acids. Trimming took 4 bases from V and 4 from J, leaving 14 bases between them. Germline V gene sequence: CDR1 SGHTA, CDR2 FQGNSA. The CDR3 DNA reads as TGTGCCAGCAGCTCCAGGGACACTCAATACGAGCAGTACTTC. Encoded protein: CASSSRDTQYEQYF.

This clone was observed a few times. This chain uses TRBV19 with TRBJ1-5; 7 bases map to TRBD1. V lost 2 bases to trimming and J lost 1 base; unmatched junction nucleotides: 5. The CDR3 is 16 amino acids. Looked up from germline, CDR1 is LNHDA and CDR2 is SQIVND (reference sequence). CDR3 loop: CASSIQGVSSNQPQHF. The CDR3 region has the DNA TGTGCCAGTAGTATACAGGGGGTTAGCAGCAATCAGCCCCAGCATTTT. Variable domain in full (rest from reference TRBV19 and TRBJ1-5): DGGITQSPKYLFRKEGQNVTLSCEQNLNHDAMYWYRQDPGQGLRLIYYSQIVNDFQKGDIAEGYSVSREKKESFPLTVTSAQKNPTAFYLCASSIQGVSSNQPQHFGDGTRLSIL.

CDR3: CASSLGTGDTEAFF. CDR3 in DNA: TGCGCCAGCAGCTTGGGGACAGGCGACACTGAAGCTTTCTTT. The gene calls are TRBV5-1 and TRBJ1-1; 7 positions agree with TRBD1. CDR1 and CDR2 from the germline V gene are SGHRS and YFSETQ. V lost 0 bases, J lost 3 bases, and 2 bases stayed unmatched. This CDR3 spans 14 amino acids. Full variable domain (missing parts from reference TRBV5-1 and TRBJ1-1): KAGVTQTPRYLIKTRGQQVTLSCSPISGHRSVSWYQQTPGQGLQFLFEYFSETQRNKGNFPGRFSGRQFSNSRSEMNVSTLELGDSALYLCASSLGTGDTEAFFGQGTRLTVV.

The chain is built from TRBV2 and TRBJ1-3; D possibly corresponds to TRBD1 (5 bases). Trimming removed 2 bases from V and 4 bases from J, with 9 bases in between. Germline V lookup: CDR1 SNHLY, CDR2 FYNNEI. The CDR3 contains 14 residues. The CDR3 DNA follows: TGTGCCAGCAGTGAATTGGGACTCGGAAACACCATATATTTT. Protein product: CASSELGLGNTIYF.

V and J are TRBV19 and TRBJ1-4; TRBD1 agrees at 7 bases. The junction had 5 bases not matched to a gene; V was cut back by 7 bases and J by 6 bases. Germline CDR1 and CDR2: LNHDA and SQIVND (reference sequence). The CDR3 sequence is 13 residues long. The CDR3 loop is CASKGAPDEKLFF. The CDR3, as DNA: TGTGCCAGTAAGGGGGCTCCTGATGAAAAACTGTTTTTT.

This chain uses TRBV27 with TRBJ2-5, with TRBD1 matching over 7 bases. The J call may be incorrect, as the DNA end agrees better with TRBJ2-7. This CDR3 has 14 amino acids. The V gene's germline CDR1 is MNHEY and CDR2 SMNVEV (reference sequence). CDR3 sequence: CASSVGTALHEQYF. In DNA, the CDR3 is TGTGCCAGCAGTGTAGGGACAGCGCTCCACGAGCAGTACTTC.

This clone occurred a few times. The chain is built from TRBV7-3 and TRBJ2-3, with TRBD2 identical over 9 bases. The CDR3 loop spans 18 amino acids. After removal of 1 base from V and 7 bases from J, the junction contained 15 bases not matched to a gene. Germline CDR1 reads SGHTA; CDR2 reads FQGTGA. The DNA for the CDR3 is TGTGCCAGCAGCTTAAGTCACTCAGCGGGAGGCTATTTAAATACGCAGTATTTT. Encoded protein: CASSLSHSAGGYLNTQYF.

The genes are TRBV5-1 and TRBJ2-1, with 10 bases that match TRBD1. Germline CDR1 is SGHRS and CDR2 is YFSETQ. J was trimmed by 5 bases and V by 3 bases; bases with no gene match: 5. The CDR3 runs 15 residues. The CDR3 is CASSSGTGENNEQFF. The CDR3 DNA sequence: TGCGCCAGCAGCTCTGGGACAGGGGAAAACAATGAGCAGTTCTTC.

This clone was seen more than once but under ten times. Other DNA sequences in the sample encode the same CDR3. The chain joins TRBV6-1 to TRBJ1-1; D remains ambiguous. Germline-derived CDR1 and CDR2 are MNHNS and SASEGT. Trimming cost V 0 bases and J 1 base, with 9 bases left between them. CDR3 length: 15 residues. The CDR3: CASSEAGGRNTEAFF. The CDR3 bases are TGTGCCAGCAGTGAAGCAGGCGGGAGGAACACTGAAGCTTTCTTT.

This clone came up once. The rearrangement joins TRBV28 to TRBJ1-2, with 7 nucleotides matching TRBD1. The V segment lost 2 bases and the J segment 8 bases; nucleotides outside the gene matches: 5. CDR3 size: 13 residues. The germline V gene has CDR1 MDHEN and CDR2 SYDVKM. Here the CDR3 reads CASSLGGQVGYTF. The CDR3 DNA reads as TGTGCCAGCAGTTTAGGAGGACAGGTGGGCTACACCTTC.